This is a list of T cell receptor beta chains from one sample in a study of blood T cell repertoires in COVID-19. The assay was immunoSEQ multiplex PCR, and TCRdb's table has in-frame clones only and misses some. The sample has fewer than 250,000 clones, about nine tenths seen once; the top ten hold over 1.5%. The sample was peripheral blood. These receptors originate from a man between 65 and 85 years old with acute or convalescent COVID-19. The CDR3 runs from the conserved cysteine through the conserved F or W. The D gene is left open where the match is weak. Where a row states a size, it is once, few, many or the class of an expanded clone; other rows omit it.

TRBV9	NA	NA	TRBJ2-7	TGTGCCAGCAGCAATCCAACGACAGGCTACGAGCAGTACTTC	CASSNPTTGYEQYF
TRBV28	NA	NA	TRBJ1-3	TGTGCCAGCAGTTTTGGACGGGGCTCTGGAAACACCATATATTTT	CASSFGRGSGNTIYF
TRBV3-1/TRBV3-2	TRBD1	NA	TRBJ1-2	TGTGCCAGCAGCCCGGACAGGAACTATGGCTACACCTTC	CASSPDRNYGYTF
TRBV27	NA	NA	TRBJ1-2	TGTGCCAGCAGTTTATCCTACAGGGCGAACTATGGCTACACCTTC	CASSLSYRANYGYTF
TRBV5-1	TRBD1	NA	TRBJ2-7	TGCGCCAGCAGCTTCGGCGGGACAGGGGGCAACGAGCAGTACTTC	CASSFGGTGGNEQYF
TRBV3-1/TRBV3-2	NA	NA	TRBJ2-1	TGTGCCAGCAGCCAAGCAGGACACCTCCGCTATGAGCAGTTCTTC	CASSQAGHLRYEQFF
TRBV9	NA	NA	TRBJ1-6	TGTGCCAGCAGCGTATCCCCCCATCTCCCGGGGATAAATTCACCCCTCCACTTT	CASSVSPHLPGINSPLHF
TRBV6-5	NA	NA	TRBJ2-5	TGTGCCAGCAGCGGAGGGATTCTAGAGACCCAGTACTTC	CASSGGILETQYF
TRBV20-1	TRBD2	NA	TRBJ2-3	TGCAGTGCTAGTTATCTAGCGGGAGGTTCCCTTAGGCAGTATTTT	CSASYLAGGSLRQYF
TRBV11-2	NA	NA	TRBJ2-2	TGTGCCAGCAGTGCTAAGATCTGGAGTCACACCGGGGAGCTGTTTTTT	CASSAKIWSHTGELFF
TRBV7-2	NA	NA	TRBJ2-1	TGTGCCAGCAGCGCACCAGGGTTCCAAAATGAGCAGTTCTTC	CASSAPGFQNEQFF
TRBV13	NA	once	TRBJ2-1	TGTGCCAGCAGCTTTACAGGTCGCAATGAGCAGTTCTTC	CASSFTGRNEQFF
TRBV3-1/TRBV3-2	TRBD2	once	TRBJ2-7	TGTGCCAGCAGCCACAACCTAGCGGGAAGCTCCTACGAGCAGTACTTC	CASSHNLAGSSYEQYF
TRBV5-1	TRBD1	NA	TRBJ2-1	TGCGCCAGCAGCCTCCCCGGGACAGGGGGCAATGAGCAGTTCTTC	CASSLPGTGGNEQFF
TRBV5-1	NA	NA	TRBJ2-5	TGCGCCAGCAGCTTCGAGGGAGAGTCTGGAGAGACCCAGTACTTC	CASSFEGESGETQYF
TRBV7-2	TRBD1	NA	TRBJ1-1	TGTGCCAGCAGCCTACAGACAGGGGGGAACACTGAAGCTTTCTTT	CASSLQTGGNTEAFF
TRBV3-1/TRBV3-2	NA	NA	TRBJ2-1	TGTGCCAGCAGGAGTAGCGGCGGCGCCTACAATGAGCAGTTCTTC	CASRSSGGAYNEQFF
TRBV29-1	TRBD2	NA	TRBJ2-3	TGCAGCGTTAGACTAGCGGGCACAGATACGCAGTATTTT	CSVRLAGTDTQYF
TRBV5-1	NA	few	TRBJ2-2	TGCGCCAGCAGCTTGGACAGGGAGGGCACCGGGGAGCTGTTTTTT	CASSLDREGTGELFF
TRBV5-4	TRBD1	NA	TRBJ2-6	TGTGCCAGCAGCACTCTACAGGGGTCTGGGGCCAACGTCCTGACTTTC	CASSTLQGSGANVLTF
TRBV18	TRBD2	NA	TRBJ2-4	TGTGCCAGCTCACCAGGAGCGGGAGTGTTAGCCAAAAACATTCAGTACTTC	CASSPGAGVLAKNIQYF
TRBV6-4	TRBD1	NA	TRBJ1-2	TGTGCCAGCAGGAGGGACAGGGTAACTGGCTACACCTTC	CASRRDRVTGYTF
TRBV18	NA	NA	TRBJ1-5	TGTGCCAGCTCACGATCTCCGGCACAGTCATCCCTTAATAGCAATCAGCCCCAGCATTTT	CASSRSPAQSSLNSNQPQHF
TRBV27	NA	NA	TRBJ1-1	TGTGCCAGCAGTTTCCTCGACAGGCCGAACACTGAAGCTTTCTTT	CASSFLDRPNTEAFF
TRBV2	TRBD2	NA	TRBJ2-6	TGTGCCAGCAGTGTTAGGCTAGCGGCGCGTACTGGGGCCAACGTCCTGACTTTC	CASSVRLAARTGANVLTF
TRBV6-5	TRBD2	once	TRBJ2-5	TGTGCCAGCAGGGGCACTAGCGGGAGCGGGACCCAGTACTTC	CASRGTSGSGTQYF
TRBV7-9	NA	NA	TRBJ1-1	TGTGCCAGCAGCGCACAGGGCTCGGACACTGAAGCTTTCTTT	CASSAQGSDTEAFF
TRBV5-6	TRBD1	NA	TRBJ1-1	TGTGCCAGCAGCGCAGACAGGGGATTGTCTGAAGCTTTCTTT	CASSADRGLSEAFF
TRBV2	TRBD1	NA	TRBJ2-5	TGTGCCAGCAGTGGAGGGGGCGAGGAGACCCAGTACTTC	CASSGGGEETQYF
TRBV3-1/TRBV3-2	TRBD2	once	TRBJ2-5	TGTGCCAGCACCGTGAGTTCAGCGGGATCAGAGACCCAGTACTTC	CASTVSSAGSETQYF
TRBV11-2	NA	few	TRBJ1-1	TGTGCCAGCAGCCGAGACAGGAACACTGAAGCTTTCTTT	CASSRDRNTEAFF
TRBV19	NA	NA	TRBJ2-6	TGTGCCAGTGGTAGTAGGGCCAACGTCCTGACTTTC	CASGSRANVLTF
TRBV2	NA	once	TRBJ2-7	TGTGCCAGCAGTGTCGTCGGAATAGGGGCCTACGAGCAGTACTTC	CASSVVGIGAYEQYF
TRBV28	NA	NA	TRBJ1-2	TGTGCCAGCACCCTCGGGTCCTATGGCTACACCTTC	CASTLGSYGYTF
TRBV7-3	TRBD1	NA	TRBJ2-5	TGTGCCAGCAGCTTAATAGGGACAGGGCACGAGACCCAGTACTTC	CASSLIGTGHETQYF
TRBV12-3/TRBV12-4	NA	NA	TRBJ1-1	TGTGCCAGCAGTCAACAGGGTGGTACTGAAGCTTTCTTT	CASSQQGGTEAFF
TRBV6-2/TRBV6-3	TRBD2	NA	TRBJ2-3	TGTGCCAGCAGTGCGGGACTAGCGGGAGTTGTAGATACGCAGTATTTT	CASSAGLAGVVDTQYF
TRBV30	TRBD1	NA	TRBJ1-3	TGTGCCTGGAGGGGACAGGGGCTACCCTCTGGAAACACCATATATTTT	CAWRGQGLPSGNTIYF
TRBV2	NA	few	TRBJ1-1	TGTGCCAGCAGTGTCGAACAGGTGAACACTGAAGCTTTCTTT	CASSVEQVNTEAFF
TRBV3-1/TRBV3-2	NA	NA	TRBJ1-1	TGTGCCAGCAGCCAAAATGCAGGGTCAGGGTCGGAAGCTTTCTTT	CASSQNAGSGSEAFF
TRBV27	TRBD1	NA	TRBJ2-5	TGTGCCAGCAGACGGACAGGGGAAGAGACCCAGTACTTC	CASRRTGEETQYF
TRBV18	NA	NA	TRBJ2-7	TGTGCCAGCTCAAAGGGGTTCGGAACTATCAACTCCTACGAGCAGTACTTC	CASSKGFGTINSYEQYF
TRBV19	NA	NA	TRBJ2-6	TGTGCCAGTAGTATACAGGGTACCGGGGCCAACGTCCTGACTTTC	CASSIQGTGANVLTF
TRBV11-2	TRBD2	NA	TRBJ2-3	TGTGCCAGCAGCCGTGTGGGTAGCGGGAGTAGAGATACGCAGTATTTT	CASSRVGSGSRDTQYF
TRBV7-2	TRBD2	NA	TRBJ2-1	TGTGCCAGCAGCTTAGCGCGACGGACTAGCGGGAGTAATGAGCAGTTCTTC	CASSLARRTSGSNEQFF
TRBV29-1	NA	NA	TRBJ1-5	TGCAGCGTTCGCGGGGGAGATAGCAATCAGCCCCAGCATTTT	CSVRGGDSNQPQHF
TRBV27	TRBD1	NA	TRBJ1-2	TGTGCCAGCAGTCCTGGGACAGGACCCAACTATGGCTACACCTTC	CASSPGTGPNYGYTF
TRBV5-1	TRBD1	NA	TRBJ1-3	TGCGCCAGCAGCTCGGGACAGGGAGGAAACACCATATATTTT	CASSSGQGGNTIYF
TRBV10-3	NA	NA	TRBJ1-5	TGTGCCATCAGTGAGTCAACAGGCAATCAGCCCCAGCATTTT	CAISESTGNQPQHF
TRBV3-1/TRBV3-2	NA	NA	TRBJ2-7	TGTGCCAGCAGCCAAGAATCAGGGATTTCCCACGAGCAGTACTTC	CASSQESGISHEQYF
TRBV7-3	NA	NA	TRBJ1-2	TGTGCCAGCAGCTCGGATACAGGGAGAGGCTACACCTTC	CASSSDTGRGYTF
TRBV11-1	TRBD1	NA	TRBJ1-2	TGTGCCAGCAGCCTCTTGCGGGACAGCTATGGCTACACCTTC	CASSLLRDSYGYTF
TRBV6-2/TRBV6-3	TRBD1	few	TRBJ1-5	TGTGCCAGCAGTTACAACCGGGACAGGGTAAGGAGCGGCAATCAGCCCCAGCATTTT	CASSYNRDRVRSGNQPQHF
TRBV6-2/TRBV6-3	TRBD1	few	TRBJ1-1	TGTGCCAGCAGGTACAGGGGTACTGAAGCTTTCTTT	CASRYRGTEAFF
TRBV5-1	TRBD1	once	TRBJ2-2	TGCGCCAGCAGCACCCGGACAGGGAACACCGGGGAGCTGTTTTTT	CASSTRTGNTGELFF